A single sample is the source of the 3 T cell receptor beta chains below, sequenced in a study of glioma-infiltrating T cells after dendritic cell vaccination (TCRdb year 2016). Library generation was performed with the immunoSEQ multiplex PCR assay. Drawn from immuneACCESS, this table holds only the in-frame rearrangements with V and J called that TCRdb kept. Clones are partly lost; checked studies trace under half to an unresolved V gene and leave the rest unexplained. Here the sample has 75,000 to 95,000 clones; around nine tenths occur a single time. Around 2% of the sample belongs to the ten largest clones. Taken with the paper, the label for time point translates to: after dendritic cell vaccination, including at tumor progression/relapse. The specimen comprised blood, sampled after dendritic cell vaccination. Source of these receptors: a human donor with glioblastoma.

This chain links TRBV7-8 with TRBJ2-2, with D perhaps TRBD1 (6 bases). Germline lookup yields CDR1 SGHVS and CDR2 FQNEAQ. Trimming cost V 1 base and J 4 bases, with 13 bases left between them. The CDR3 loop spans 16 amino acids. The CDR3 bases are TGTGCCAGCAGCTTAGTCCAGGGGACGATCACCGGGGAGCTGTTTTTT. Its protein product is CASSLVQGTITGELFF.

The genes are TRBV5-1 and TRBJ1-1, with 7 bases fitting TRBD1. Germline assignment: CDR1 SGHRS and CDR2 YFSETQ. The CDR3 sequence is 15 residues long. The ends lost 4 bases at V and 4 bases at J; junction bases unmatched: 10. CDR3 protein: CASSEMQGVATEAFF. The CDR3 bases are TGCGCCAGCAGCGAAATGCAGGGGGTGGCCACTGAAGCTTTCTTT.

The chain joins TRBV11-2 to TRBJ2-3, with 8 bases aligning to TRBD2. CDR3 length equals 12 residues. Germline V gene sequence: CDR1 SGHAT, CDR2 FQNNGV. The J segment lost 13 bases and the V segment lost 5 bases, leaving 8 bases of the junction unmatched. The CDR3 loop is CASSPAGAREYF. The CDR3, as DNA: TGTGCCAGCAGCCCAGCGGGGGCACGGGAGTATTTT.